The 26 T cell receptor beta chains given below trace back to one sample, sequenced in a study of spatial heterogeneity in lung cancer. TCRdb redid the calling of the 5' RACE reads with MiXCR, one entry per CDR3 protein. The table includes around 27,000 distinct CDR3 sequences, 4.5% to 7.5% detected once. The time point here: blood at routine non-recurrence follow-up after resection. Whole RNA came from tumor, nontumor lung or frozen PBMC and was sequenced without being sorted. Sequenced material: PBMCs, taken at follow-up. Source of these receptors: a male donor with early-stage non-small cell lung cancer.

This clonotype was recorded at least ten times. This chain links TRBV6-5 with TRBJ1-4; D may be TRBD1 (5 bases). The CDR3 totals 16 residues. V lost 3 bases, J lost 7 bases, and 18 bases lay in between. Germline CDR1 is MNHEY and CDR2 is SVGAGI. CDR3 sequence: CASSYSLTGVGEKLFF. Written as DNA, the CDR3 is TGTGCCAGCAGTTATTCGCTCACGGGGGTCGGTGAAAAACTGTTTTTT.

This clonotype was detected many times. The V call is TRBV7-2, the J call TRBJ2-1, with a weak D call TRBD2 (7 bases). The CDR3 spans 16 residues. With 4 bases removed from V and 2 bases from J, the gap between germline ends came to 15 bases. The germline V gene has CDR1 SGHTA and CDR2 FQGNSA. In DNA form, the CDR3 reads TGTGCCAGCAGCTCGGGGGGCGTCGGGACCTACAATGAGCAGTTCTTC. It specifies CASSSGGVGTYNEQFF.

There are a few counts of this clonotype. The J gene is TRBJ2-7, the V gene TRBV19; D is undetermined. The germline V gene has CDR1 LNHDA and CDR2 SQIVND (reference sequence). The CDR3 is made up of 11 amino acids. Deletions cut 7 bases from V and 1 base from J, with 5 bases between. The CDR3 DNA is TGTGCCAGTACAGATTCCTACGAGCAGTACTTC. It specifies CASTDSYEQYF.

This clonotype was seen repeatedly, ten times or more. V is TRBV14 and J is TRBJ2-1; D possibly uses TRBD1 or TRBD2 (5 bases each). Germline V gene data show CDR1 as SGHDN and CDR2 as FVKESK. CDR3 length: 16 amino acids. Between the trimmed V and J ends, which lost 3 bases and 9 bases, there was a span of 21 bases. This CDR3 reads CASSQPGLVSGSEQFF. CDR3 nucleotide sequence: TGTGCCAGCAGCCAGCCGGGGCTAGTGTCGGGGTCTGAGCAGTTCTTC. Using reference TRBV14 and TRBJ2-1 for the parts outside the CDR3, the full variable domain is EAGVTQFPSHSVIEKGQTVTLRCDPISGHDNLYWYRRVMGKEIKFLLHFVKESKQDESGMPNNRFLAERTGGTYSTLKVQPAELEDSGVYFCASSQPGLVSGSEQFFGPGTRLTVL.

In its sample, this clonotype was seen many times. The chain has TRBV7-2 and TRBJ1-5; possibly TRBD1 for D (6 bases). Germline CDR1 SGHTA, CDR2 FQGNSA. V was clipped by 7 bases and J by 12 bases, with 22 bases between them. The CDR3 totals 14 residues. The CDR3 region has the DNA TGTGCCAGCAAGGGCCGGGACATTTATCAGTGCCAGCATTTT. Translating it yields CASKGRDIYQCQHF.

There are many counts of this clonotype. As DNA, the CDR3 is TGTGCCAGCAGCCCTACTAGCAATGAGCAGTTCTTC. This encodes CASSPTSNEQFF. The rearrangement links TRBV5-4 to TRBJ2-1; D might be TRBD2 (5 bases). The length of the CDR3 is 12 residues. The germline V gene encodes CDR1 SGHNT and CDR2 YYREEE (reference sequence). V lost 4 bases, J lost 6 bases, and 8 bases lay in between.

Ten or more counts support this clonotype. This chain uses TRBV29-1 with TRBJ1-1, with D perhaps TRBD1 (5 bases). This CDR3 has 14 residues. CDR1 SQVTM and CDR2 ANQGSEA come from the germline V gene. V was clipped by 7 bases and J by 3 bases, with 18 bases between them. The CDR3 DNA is TGCAGCGCCAAACAGGCCTCCGGATACACTGAAGCTTTCTTT. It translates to CSAKQASGYTEAFF. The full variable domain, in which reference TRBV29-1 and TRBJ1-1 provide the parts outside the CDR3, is SAVISQKPSRDICQRGTSLTIQCQVDSQVTMMFWYRQQPGQSLTLIATANQGSEATYESGFVIDKFPISRPNLTFSTLTVSNMSPEDSSIYLCSAKQASGYTEAFFGQGTRLTVV.

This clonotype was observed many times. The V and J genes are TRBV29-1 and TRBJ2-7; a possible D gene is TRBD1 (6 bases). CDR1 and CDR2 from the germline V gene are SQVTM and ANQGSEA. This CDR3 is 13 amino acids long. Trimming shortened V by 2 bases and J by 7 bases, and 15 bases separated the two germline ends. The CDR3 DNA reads TGCAGCGTTGAATTGAACATCCAGGGGGAGCAGTACTTC. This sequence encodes CSVELNIQGEQYF.

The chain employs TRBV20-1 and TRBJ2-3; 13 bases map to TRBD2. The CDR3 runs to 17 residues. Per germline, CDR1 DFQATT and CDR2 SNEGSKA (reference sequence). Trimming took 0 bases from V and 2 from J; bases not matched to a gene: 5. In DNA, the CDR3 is TGCAGTGCTAGAGACAGGGGACTAGCGGGGACCACAGATACGCAGTATTTT. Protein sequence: CSARDRGLAGTTDTQYF.

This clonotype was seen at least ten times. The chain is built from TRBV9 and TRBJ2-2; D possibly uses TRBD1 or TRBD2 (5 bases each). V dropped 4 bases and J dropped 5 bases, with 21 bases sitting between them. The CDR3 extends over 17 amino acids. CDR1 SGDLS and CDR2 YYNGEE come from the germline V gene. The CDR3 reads CASSLPGTALSTGELFF. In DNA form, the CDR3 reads TGTGCCAGCAGCCTACCAGGGACGGCCCTTAGTACCGGGGAGCTGTTTTTT.

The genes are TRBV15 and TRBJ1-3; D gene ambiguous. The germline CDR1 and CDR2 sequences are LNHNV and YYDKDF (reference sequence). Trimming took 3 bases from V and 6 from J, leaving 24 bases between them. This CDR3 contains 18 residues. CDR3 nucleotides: TGTGCCACCAGCAGGGATGGAGGTTCCTTGGGAGGGATAAACACCATATATTTT. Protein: CATSRDGGSLGGINTIYF.

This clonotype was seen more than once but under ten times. CDR3 nucleotides: TGTGCCAGCTCACCAGGGGACCATCAGCCCCAGCATTTT. Protein: CASSPGDHQPQHF. The rearrangement uses TRBV18 and TRBJ1-5; weak D call: TRBD1 (5 bases). Per the germline V gene, CDR1 is KGHSH and CDR2 is LQKENI. The ends were cut back, 2 bases at V and 5 bases at J, with 7 bases in the middle. The CDR3 has 13 residues.

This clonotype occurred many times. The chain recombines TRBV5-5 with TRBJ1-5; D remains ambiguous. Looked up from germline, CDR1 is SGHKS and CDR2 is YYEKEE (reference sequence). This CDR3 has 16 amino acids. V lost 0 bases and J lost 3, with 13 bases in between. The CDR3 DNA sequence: TGTGCCAGCAGCTTGGGTCAGCCGAACCTCAATCAGCCCCAGCATTTT. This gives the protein CASSLGQPNLNQPQHF. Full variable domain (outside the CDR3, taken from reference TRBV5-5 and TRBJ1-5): DAGVTQSPTHLIKTRGQQVTLRCSPISGHKSVSWYQQVLGQGPQFIFQYYEKEERGRGNFPDRFSARQFPNYSSELNVNALLLGDSALYLCASSLGQPNLNQPQHFGDGTRLSIL.

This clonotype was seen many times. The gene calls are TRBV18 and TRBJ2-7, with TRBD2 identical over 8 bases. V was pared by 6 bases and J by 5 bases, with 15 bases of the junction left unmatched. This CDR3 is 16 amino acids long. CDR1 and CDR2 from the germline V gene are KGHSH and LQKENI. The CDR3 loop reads CASSPRGGGAGDEQYV. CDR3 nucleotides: TGTGCCAGCTCCCCCCGGGGCGGAGGAGCGGGAGACGAGCAGTACGTC.

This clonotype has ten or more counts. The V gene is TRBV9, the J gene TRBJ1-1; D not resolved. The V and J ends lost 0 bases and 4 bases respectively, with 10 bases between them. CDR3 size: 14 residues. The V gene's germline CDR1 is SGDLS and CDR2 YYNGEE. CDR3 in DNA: TGTGCCAGCAGCGTAGCTAGGGTTACCACTGAAGCTTTCTTT. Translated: CASSVARVTTEAFF.

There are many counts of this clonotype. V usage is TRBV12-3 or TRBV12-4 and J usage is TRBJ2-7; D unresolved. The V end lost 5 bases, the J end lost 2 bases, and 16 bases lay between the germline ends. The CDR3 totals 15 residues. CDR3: CASSPINSKAYEQYF. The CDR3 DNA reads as TGTGCCAGCAGTCCCATTAATTCAAAGGCCTACGAGCAGTACTTC.

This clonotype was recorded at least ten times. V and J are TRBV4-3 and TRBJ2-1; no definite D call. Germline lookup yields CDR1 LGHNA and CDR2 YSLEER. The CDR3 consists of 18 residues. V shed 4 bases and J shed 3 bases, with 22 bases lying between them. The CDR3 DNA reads TGCGCCAGCAGCCCCTCCGGTCGGTCGAGCTGGGGCTACAATGAGCAGTTCTTC. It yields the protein CASSPSGRSSWGYNEQFF.

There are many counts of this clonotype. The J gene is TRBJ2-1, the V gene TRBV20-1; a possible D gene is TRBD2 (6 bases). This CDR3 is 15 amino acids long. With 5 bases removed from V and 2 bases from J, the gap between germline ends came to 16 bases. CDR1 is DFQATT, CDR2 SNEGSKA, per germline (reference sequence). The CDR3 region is CSALSGELPYNEQFF. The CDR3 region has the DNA TGCAGTGCTTTATCGGGGGAGCTACCCTACAATGAGCAGTTCTTC.

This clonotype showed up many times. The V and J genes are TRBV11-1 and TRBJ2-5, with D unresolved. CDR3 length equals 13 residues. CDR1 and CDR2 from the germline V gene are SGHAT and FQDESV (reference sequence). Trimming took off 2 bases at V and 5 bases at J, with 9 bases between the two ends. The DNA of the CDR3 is TGTGCCAGCAGCTTACCCCCGGAGGAGACCCAGTACTTC. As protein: CASSLPPEETQYF.

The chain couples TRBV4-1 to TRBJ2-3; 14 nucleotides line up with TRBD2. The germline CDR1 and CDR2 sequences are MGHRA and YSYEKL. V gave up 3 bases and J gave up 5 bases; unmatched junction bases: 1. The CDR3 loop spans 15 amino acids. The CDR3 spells CASSQGTSGRDTQYF. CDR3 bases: TGCGCCAGCAGCCAGGGGACTAGCGGGAGAGATACGCAGTATTTT.

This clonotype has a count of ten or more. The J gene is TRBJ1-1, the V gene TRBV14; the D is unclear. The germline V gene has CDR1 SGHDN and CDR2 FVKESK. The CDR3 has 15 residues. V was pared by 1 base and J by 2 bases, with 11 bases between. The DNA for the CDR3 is TGTGCCAGCAGCCAAGTCCCAGGAGGAAACACTGAAGCTTTCTTT. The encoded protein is CASSQVPGGNTEAFF.

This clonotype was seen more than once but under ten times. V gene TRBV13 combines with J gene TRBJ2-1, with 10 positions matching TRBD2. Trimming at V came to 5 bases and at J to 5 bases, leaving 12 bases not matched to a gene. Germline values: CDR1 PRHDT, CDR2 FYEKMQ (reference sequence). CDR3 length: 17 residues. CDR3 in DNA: TGTGCCAGCAGCCGCCCAGCGGGACTAGCGCTTAACAATGAGCAGTTCTTC. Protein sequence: CASSRPAGLALNNEQFF.

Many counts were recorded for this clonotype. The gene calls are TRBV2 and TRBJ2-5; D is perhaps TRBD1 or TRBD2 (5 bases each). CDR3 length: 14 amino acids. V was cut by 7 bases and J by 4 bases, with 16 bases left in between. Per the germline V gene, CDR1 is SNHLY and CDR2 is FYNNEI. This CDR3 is CASTRDPRRETQYF. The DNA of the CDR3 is TGTGCCAGCACAAGGGACCCGCGACGAGAGACCCAGTACTTC.

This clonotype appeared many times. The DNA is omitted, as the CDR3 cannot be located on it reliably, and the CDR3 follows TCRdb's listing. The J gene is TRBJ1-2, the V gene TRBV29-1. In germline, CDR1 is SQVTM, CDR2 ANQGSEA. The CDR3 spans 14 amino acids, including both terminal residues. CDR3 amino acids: CSVAGMWQYVGYTF.

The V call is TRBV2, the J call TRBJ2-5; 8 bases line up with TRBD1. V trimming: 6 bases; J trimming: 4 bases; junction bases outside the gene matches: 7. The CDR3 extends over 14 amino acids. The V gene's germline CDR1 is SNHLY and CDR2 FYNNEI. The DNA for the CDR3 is TGTGCCAGCAGCTTCCCAGGGGGCGTAGAGACCCAGTACTTC. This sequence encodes CASSFPGGVETQYF.

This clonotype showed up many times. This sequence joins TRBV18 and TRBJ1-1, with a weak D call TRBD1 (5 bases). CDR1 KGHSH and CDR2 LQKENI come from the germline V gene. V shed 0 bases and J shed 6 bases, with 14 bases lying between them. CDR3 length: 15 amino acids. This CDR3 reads CASSPPIVWDAEAFF. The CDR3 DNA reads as TGTGCCAGCTCACCACCGATTGTTTGGGACGCTGAAGCTTTCTTT.